The 24 T cell receptor beta chains listed next were all sequenced from one sample in a study of shared clonotypes between healthy human individuals. Using immunoSEQ multiplex PCR, the repertoire was profiled, and TCRdb retains in-frame clones only, with some absent. Here the sample spans 550,000 to 750,000 clones, 95% to 96% being singletons. Naive CD8 isolation took CD45RO-negative cells positively selected for CCR7 and excluded terminally differentiated effector memory CD45RA+ cells. Sequences were obtained from naive CD8+ T cells sorted from blood. The receptor set was obtained from a woman aged 25 to 45 in good health.

The CDR3 coding sequence is TGTGCCAGCAGTTGGGACGGGAGGGCCCTGAGGGCCGGGGAGCTGTTTTTT. Residues: CASSWDGRALRAGELFF. The rearrangement links TRBV27 to TRBJ2-2, with TRBD2 identical over 8 bases. Germline V gives CDR1 MNHEY, CDR2 SMNVEV (reference sequence). This CDR3 is built from 17 residues. V gave up 4 bases and J gave up 6 bases; unmatched junction bases: 13.

The V gene is TRBV5-4, the J gene TRBJ2-5, with TRBD2 identical over 7 bases. The CDR3 loop spans 16 amino acids. The germline V gene has CDR1 SGHNT and CDR2 YYREEE (reference sequence). The V gene end was trimmed by 1 base and the J gene end by 2 bases; junction bases not matched to a gene: 8. CDR3 region: CASSLYGLGLQETQYF. CDR3 nucleotides: TGTGCCAGCAGCTTGTACGGACTAGGGTTACAAGAGACCCAGTACTTC.

The chain couples TRBV11-2 to TRBJ2-3; 8 bases align to TRBD1. CDR1 SGHAT and CDR2 FQNNGV come from the germline V gene. V lost 4 bases and J lost 4; bases outside the gene matches: 10. This CDR3 contains 16 residues. The CDR3 sequence is CASSSQRQGNPDTQYF. CDR3 sequence (DNA): TGTGCCAGCAGCTCCCAACGACAGGGGAACCCAGATACGCAGTATTTT.

The sample holds a few counts of this clone. The rearrangement joins TRBV10-3 to TRBJ1-1; maybe TRBD1 (5 bases). The germline V gene has CDR1 ENHRY and CDR2 SYGVKD. The CDR3 consists of 14 residues. Trimming left V 5 bases short and J 5 bases short, with 15 bases between. The CDR3 spells CAISLDGRATEAFF. In DNA form, the CDR3 reads TGTGCCATCAGTCTTGACGGCAGGGCGACTGAAGCTTTCTTT.

The V and J genes are TRBV2 and TRBJ1-5, with a weak D call TRBD1 (6 bases). Trimming pared 3 bases from V and 5 bases from J, leaving 11 bases between. The CDR3 runs to 14 residues. Looked up from germline, CDR1 is SNHLY and CDR2 is FYNNEI. The chain's CDR3 is CASSEKGGHQPQHF. In nucleotides, the CDR3 is TGTGCCAGCAGTGAGAAGGGGGGTCATCAGCCCCAGCATTTT.

The chain has TRBV7-9 and TRBJ2-7, with D tentatively TRBD1 or TRBD2 (5 bases each). The CDR3 consists of 15 residues. Trimming stripped 5 bases from V and 5 bases from J, with 19 bases between. Germline V gives CDR1 SEHNR, CDR2 FQNEAQ (reference sequence). The CDR3 here is CASSGTGTVAHEQYF. The CDR3 DNA reads as TGTGCCAGCAGCGGAACCGGGACGGTCGCCCACGAGCAGTACTTC.

This chain links TRBV6-1 with TRBJ1-4; 12 nucleotides align to TRBD1. This CDR3 region has 15 residues. CDR1 and CDR2 (germline): MNHNS, SASEGT. The J segment lost 7 bases and the V segment lost 6 bases, leaving 6 bases of the junction unmatched. The CDR3 region is CASSGTGGLVEKLFF. The CDR3 nucleotides read TGTGCCAGCAGCGGGACAGGGGGCTTAGTTGAAAAACTGTTTTTT.

V gene TRBV5-8 combines with J gene TRBJ1-1; 9 bases fit TRBD1. Germline CDR1 and CDR2: SGHTS and YDEGEE. The CDR3 spans 15 residues. Trimming at V came to 4 bases and at J to 5 bases, leaving 9 bases not matched to a gene. This CDR3 reads CASSNTGTGLTEAFF. CDR3 nucleotide sequence: TGTGCCAGCAGCAACACCGGGACAGGGTTAACTGAAGCTTTCTTT.

The V call is TRBV6-1, the J call TRBJ2-5; 11 bases are shared with TRBD2. Germline CDR1 reads MNHNS; CDR2 reads SASEGT. The CDR3 covers 16 residues. The junction had 12 bases not matched to a gene; V was cut back by 2 bases and J by 10 bases. DNA of the CDR3: TGTGCCAGCAGTGAAACGGGGACTAGCGGTACGTGGGGCCAGTACTTC. Translating it yields CASSETGTSGTWGQYF.

This rearrangement joins TRBV28 to TRBJ1-4, with D uncertain. The germline gives CDR1 MDHEN, CDR2 SYDVKM. Trimming stripped 7 bases from V and 5 bases from J, with 8 bases between. The CDR3 runs 12 residues. CDR3 region: CASNQDNEKLFF. CDR3 DNA: TGTGCCAGCAACCAGGACAATGAAAAACTGTTTTTT.

The chain is built from TRBV29-1 and TRBJ2-7; D gene ambiguous. This CDR3 has 13 amino acids. Trimming left V 4 bases short and J 2 bases short, with 12 bases between. Per the germline V gene, CDR1 is SQVTM and CDR2 is ANQGSEA. CDR3 coding DNA: TGCAGCGTTGTGGGAATCCAACCCTACGAGCAGTACTTC. Translating gives CSVVGIQPYEQYF.

This clone was observed once. This chain uses TRBV27 with TRBJ2-1; a weak D match, TRBD2 (6 bases). The germline V gene encodes CDR1 MNHEY and CDR2 SMNVEV (reference sequence). This CDR3 spans 14 amino acids. V shed 8 bases and J shed 0 bases, with 11 bases lying between them. The CDR3 here is CASLGLSSYNEQFF. CDR3 bases: TGTGCCAGCCTGGGACTCAGCTCCTACAATGAGCAGTTCTTC.

The chain employs TRBV5-6 and TRBJ2-5; D unresolved. The J call is doubtful: the DNA matches TRBJ2-7 better. The CDR3 extends over 12 amino acids. Germline V gives CDR1 SGHDT, CDR2 YYEEEE. The CDR3 region is CASSLQTYEQYF. The CDR3 DNA follows: TGTGCCAGCAGCTTACAAACCTACGAGCAGTACTTC.

The CDR3 coding sequence is TGCGCCAGCAGTGAGAAATTCGGGGGGGGCTACGAGCAGTACTTC. Protein product: CASSEKFGGGYEQYF. The chain carries TRBV10-1 and TRBJ2-7; 8 positions agree with TRBD2. CDR1 and CDR2 (germline): WNHNN, SYGVQD (reference sequence). V lost 2 bases, J lost 3 bases, and 6 bases stayed unmatched. The CDR3 runs to 15 residues.

This clone was recorded a few times. The genes are TRBV9 and TRBJ1-4; TRBD1 matches 7 bases. This CDR3 comprises 13 residues. CDR1 SGDLS and CDR2 YYNGEE come from the germline V gene. V trimming: 3 bases; J trimming: 6 bases; junction bases outside the gene matches: 2. CDR3 nucleotides: TGTGCCAGCAGCGGACAGGGTGATGAAAAACTGTTTTTT. Translating it yields CASSGQGDEKLFF.

The chain uses TRBV11-2 and TRBJ2-3; TRBD2 is a possible D gene (5 bases). Germline V CDR1 and CDR2: SGHAT, FQNNGV. Trimming stripped 0 bases from V and 0 bases from J, with 16 bases between. The CDR3 covers 18 residues. This chain's CDR3 is CASSLDLRTRTSTDTQYF. CDR3 sequence (DNA): TGTGCCAGCAGCTTAGATCTTCGGACTCGGACTAGCACAGATACGCAGTATTTT. Drawing the rest from reference TRBV11-2 and TRBJ2-3, the complete variable domain is EAGVAQSPRYKIIEKRQSVAFWCNPISGHATLYWYQQILGQGPKLLIQFQNNGVVDDSQLPKDRFSAERLKGVDSTLKIQPAKLEDSAVYLCASSLDLRTRTSTDTQYFGPGTRLTVL.

In DNA form, the CDR3 reads TGTGCCAGCAGCTTGGGAACGGGAGAGGTATTTGCGTACGAGCAGTACTTC. This gives the protein CASSLGTGEVFAYEQYF. The chain carries TRBV5-5 and TRBJ2-7, with D perhaps matching TRBD2 (6 bases). The germline gives CDR1 SGHKS, CDR2 YYEKEE (reference sequence). This CDR3 is 17 amino acids long. V was clipped by 0 bases and J by 4 bases, with 20 bases between them.

With regard to this clone: The sample carries other DNA sequences with the same CDR3. This chain links TRBV27 with TRBJ2-3; TRBD2 is a possible D gene (6 bases). The germline CDR1 and CDR2 sequences are MNHEY and SMNVEV (reference sequence). The V gene lost 0 bases and the J gene lost 0 bases, with 10 bases spanning the gap. The length of the CDR3 is 16 residues. CDR3 sequence (DNA): TGTGCCAGCAGTTTATCGTCCGGGACTAGCACAGATACGCAGTATTTT. Its translation is CASSLSSGTSTDTQYF.

This chain joins TRBV4-1 and TRBJ2-1; D is perhaps TRBD2 (5 bases). The germline gives CDR1 MGHRA, CDR2 YSYEKL. The CDR3 totals 15 residues. Trimming cost V 3 bases and J 6 bases, with 15 bases left between them. Written as DNA, the CDR3 is TGCGCCAGCAGCCAGGCTGGGGAGTGGGTCAATGAGCAGTTCTTC. It translates to CASSQAGEWVNEQFF.

The J gene is TRBJ1-1, the V gene TRBV7-8; D is unresolved. Germline loops: CDR1 SGHVS, CDR2 FQNEAQ. The CDR3 length is 16 residues. V lost 0 bases and J 1 base, leaving 12 bases between the germline ends. The CDR3 protein is CASSLAHGHPNTEAFF. CDR3 DNA: TGTGCCAGCAGCTTAGCGCACGGCCACCCGAACACTGAAGCTTTCTTT.

The chain joins TRBV27 to TRBJ1-6; 9 bases agree with TRBD1. V dropped 4 bases and J dropped 8; count of bases not matched to a gene: 3. CDR1 is MNHEY and CDR2 is SMNVEV in the germline V gene (reference sequence). The CDR3 runs 14 residues. The CDR3 DNA sequence: TGTGCCAGCAGTTACACAGGGGGCCATTCACCCCTCCACTTT. Translating it yields CASSYTGGHSPLHF.

The rearrangement uses TRBV29-1 and TRBJ2-3; D unresolved. Between the trimmed V and J ends, which lost 3 bases and 3 bases, there was a span of 4 bases. Germline CDR1 and CDR2: SQVTM and ANQGSEA. The CDR3 length is 11 residues. The CDR3 is CSVDSTDTQYF. The CDR3 DNA is TGCAGCGTTGATTCGACAGATACGCAGTATTTT.

The chain couples TRBV9 to TRBJ1-1; unclear D gene. The CDR3 consists of 15 residues. Trimming shortened V by 3 bases and J by 5 bases, and 17 bases separated the two germline ends. Germline V lookup: CDR1 SGDLS, CDR2 YYNGEE. The CDR3 protein is CASSASRDLGTEAFF. As DNA, the CDR3 is TGTGCCAGCAGCGCTAGTCGCGACCTAGGGACTGAAGCTTTCTTT.

This clone appeared once. This chain links TRBV7-9 with TRBJ2-7; TRBD1 agrees at 7 bases. V lost 5 bases and J lost 9; bases outside the gene matches: 13. Germline lookup yields CDR1 SEHNR and CDR2 FQNEAQ (reference sequence). The CDR3 totals 14 residues. As DNA, the CDR3 is TGTGCCAGCAGCCCACAGGGGTCCCTTTCGATGCAGTACTTC. This gives the protein CASSPQGSLSMQYF.